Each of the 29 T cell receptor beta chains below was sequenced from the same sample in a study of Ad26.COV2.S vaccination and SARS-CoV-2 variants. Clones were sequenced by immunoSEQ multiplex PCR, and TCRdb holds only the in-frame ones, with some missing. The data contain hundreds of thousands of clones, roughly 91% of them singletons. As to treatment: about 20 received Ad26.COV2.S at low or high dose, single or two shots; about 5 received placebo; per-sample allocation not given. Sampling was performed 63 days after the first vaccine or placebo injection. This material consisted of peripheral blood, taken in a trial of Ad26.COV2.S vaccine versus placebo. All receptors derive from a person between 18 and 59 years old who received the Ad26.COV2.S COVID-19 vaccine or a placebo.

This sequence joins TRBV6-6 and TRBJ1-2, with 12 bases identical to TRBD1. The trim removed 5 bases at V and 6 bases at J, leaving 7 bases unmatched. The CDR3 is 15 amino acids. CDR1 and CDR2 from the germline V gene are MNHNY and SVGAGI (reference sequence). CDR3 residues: CASSNRDRGQNGYTF. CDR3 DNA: TGTGCCAGCAGTAACCGGGACAGGGGGCAAAATGGCTACACCTTC.

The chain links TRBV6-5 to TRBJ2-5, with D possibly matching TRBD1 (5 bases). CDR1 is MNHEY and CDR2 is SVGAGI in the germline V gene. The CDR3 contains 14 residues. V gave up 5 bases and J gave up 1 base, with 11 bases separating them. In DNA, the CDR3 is TGTGCCAGCAGTAGGGGCCAGATCCAAGAGACCCAGTACTTC. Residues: CASSRGQIQETQYF.

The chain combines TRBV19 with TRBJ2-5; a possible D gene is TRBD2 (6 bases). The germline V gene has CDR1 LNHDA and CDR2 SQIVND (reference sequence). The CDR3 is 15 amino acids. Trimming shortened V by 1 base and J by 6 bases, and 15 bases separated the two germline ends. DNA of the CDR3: TGTGCCAGTAGTATAGTTACCGGAGGGGATAAGACCCAGTACTTC. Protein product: CASSIVTGGDKTQYF.

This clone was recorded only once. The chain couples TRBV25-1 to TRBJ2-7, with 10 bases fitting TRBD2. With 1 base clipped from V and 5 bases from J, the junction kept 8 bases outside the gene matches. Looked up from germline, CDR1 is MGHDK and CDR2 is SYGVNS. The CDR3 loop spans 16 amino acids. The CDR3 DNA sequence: TGTGCCAGCAGTGAATCAAGCGGGAGGGCCCCCCACGAGCAGTACTTC. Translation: CASSESSGRAPHEQYF.

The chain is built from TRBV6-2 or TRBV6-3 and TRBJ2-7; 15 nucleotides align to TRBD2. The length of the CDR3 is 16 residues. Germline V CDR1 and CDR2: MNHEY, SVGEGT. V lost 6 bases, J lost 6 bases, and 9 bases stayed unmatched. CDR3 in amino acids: CASSQGLAGGIGEQYF. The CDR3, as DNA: TGTGCCAGCAGCCAGGGACTAGCGGGGGGTATCGGCGAGCAGTACTTC.

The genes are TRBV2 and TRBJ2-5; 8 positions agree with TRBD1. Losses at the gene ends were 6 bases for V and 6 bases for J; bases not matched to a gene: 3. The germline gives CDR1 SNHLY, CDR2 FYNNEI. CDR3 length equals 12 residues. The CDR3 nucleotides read TGTGCCAGCAGGGACAGGGCGAAGACCCAGTACTTC. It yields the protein CASRDRAKTQYF.

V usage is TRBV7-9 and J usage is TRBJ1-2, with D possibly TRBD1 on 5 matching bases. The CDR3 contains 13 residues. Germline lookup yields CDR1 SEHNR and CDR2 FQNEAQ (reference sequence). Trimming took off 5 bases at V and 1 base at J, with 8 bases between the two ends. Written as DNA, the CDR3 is TGTGCCAGCAGCGACAGCCTTAACTATGGCTACACCTTC. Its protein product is CASSDSLNYGYTF.

CDR3 nucleotide sequence: TGTGCCAGCAGTTTACAGGGGGCATATAATTCACCCCTCCACTTT. Translated: CASSLQGAYNSPLHF. The chain combines TRBV28 with TRBJ1-6, with 8 bases matching TRBD1. The CDR3 loop spans 15 amino acids. CDR1 and CDR2 (germline): MDHEN, SYDVKM. V trimming: 2 bases; J trimming: 4 bases; junction bases outside the gene matches: 1.

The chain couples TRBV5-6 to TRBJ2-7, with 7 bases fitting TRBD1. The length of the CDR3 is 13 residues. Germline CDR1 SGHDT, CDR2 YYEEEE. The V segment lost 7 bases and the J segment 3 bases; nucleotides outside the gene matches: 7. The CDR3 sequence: CASVGDRGYEQYF. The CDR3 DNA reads TGTGCCAGCGTAGGGGACAGAGGCTACGAGCAGTACTTC. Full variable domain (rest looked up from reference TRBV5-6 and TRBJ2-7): DAGVTQSPTHLIKTRGQQVTLRCSPKSGHDTVSWYQQALGQGPQFIFQYYEEEERQRGNFPDRFSGHQFPNYSSELNVNALLLGDSALYLCASVGDRGYEQYFGPGTRLTVT.

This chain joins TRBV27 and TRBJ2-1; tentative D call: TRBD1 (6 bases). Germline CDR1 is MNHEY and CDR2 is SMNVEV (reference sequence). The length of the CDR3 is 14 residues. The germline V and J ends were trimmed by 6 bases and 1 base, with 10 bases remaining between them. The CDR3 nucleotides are TGTGCCAGCAGCCTACAGGGATCCTACAATGAGCAGTTCTTC. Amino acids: CASSLQGSYNEQFF.

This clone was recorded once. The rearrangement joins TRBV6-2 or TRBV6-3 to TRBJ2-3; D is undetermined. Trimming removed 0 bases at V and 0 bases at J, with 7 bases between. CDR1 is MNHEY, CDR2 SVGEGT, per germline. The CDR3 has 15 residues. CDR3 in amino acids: CASSYSRDSTDTQYF. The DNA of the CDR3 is TGTGCCAGCAGTTACTCGAGAGACAGCACAGATACGCAGTATTTT.

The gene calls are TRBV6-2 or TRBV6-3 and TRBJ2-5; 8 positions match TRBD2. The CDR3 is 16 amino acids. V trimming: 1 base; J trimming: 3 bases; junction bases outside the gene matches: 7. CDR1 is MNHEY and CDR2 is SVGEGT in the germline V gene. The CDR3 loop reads CASSYWVAGMKETQYF. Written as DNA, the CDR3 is TGTGCCAGCAGTTACTGGGTAGCGGGGATGAAAGAGACCCAGTACTTC.

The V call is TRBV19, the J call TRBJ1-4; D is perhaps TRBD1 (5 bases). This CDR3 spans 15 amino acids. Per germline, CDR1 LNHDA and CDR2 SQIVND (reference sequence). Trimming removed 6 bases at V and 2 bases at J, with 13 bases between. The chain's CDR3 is CASRTLGETNEKLFF. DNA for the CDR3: TGTGCCAGTAGAACTCTGGGGGAGACTAATGAAAAACTGTTTTTT. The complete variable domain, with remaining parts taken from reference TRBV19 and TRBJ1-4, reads DGGITQSPKYLFRKEGQNVTLSCEQNLNHDAMYWYRQDPGQGLRLIYYSQIVNDFQKGDIAEGYSVSREKKESFPLTVTSAQKNPTAFYLCASRTLGETNEKLFFGSGTQLSVL.

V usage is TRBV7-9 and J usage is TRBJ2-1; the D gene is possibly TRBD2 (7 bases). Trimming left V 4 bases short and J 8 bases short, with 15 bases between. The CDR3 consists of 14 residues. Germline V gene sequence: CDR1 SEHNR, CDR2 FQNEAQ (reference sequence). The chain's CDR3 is CASSSSGGLDEQFF. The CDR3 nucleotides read TGTGCCAGCAGCTCGTCCGGGGGGCTCGATGAGCAGTTCTTC.

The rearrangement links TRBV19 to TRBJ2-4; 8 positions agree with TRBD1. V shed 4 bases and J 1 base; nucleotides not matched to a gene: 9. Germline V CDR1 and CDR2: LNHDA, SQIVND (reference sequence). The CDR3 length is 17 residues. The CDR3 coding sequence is TGTGCCAGTAGTACCTTGACAGGGGAAGGGGCCAAAAACATTCAGTACTTC. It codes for CASSTLTGEGAKNIQYF. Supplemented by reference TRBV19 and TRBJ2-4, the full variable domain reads DGGITQSPKYLFRKEGQNVTLSCEQNLNHDAMYWYRQDPGQGLRLIYYSQIVNDFQKGDIAEGYSVSREKKESFPLTVTSAQKNPTAFYLCASSTLTGEGAKNIQYFGAGTRLSVL.

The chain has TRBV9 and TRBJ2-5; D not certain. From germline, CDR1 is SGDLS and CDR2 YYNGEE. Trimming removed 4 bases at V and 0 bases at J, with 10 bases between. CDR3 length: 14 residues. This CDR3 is CASSPTSYQETQYF. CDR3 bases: TGTGCCAGCAGCCCCACATCGTACCAAGAGACCCAGTACTTC.

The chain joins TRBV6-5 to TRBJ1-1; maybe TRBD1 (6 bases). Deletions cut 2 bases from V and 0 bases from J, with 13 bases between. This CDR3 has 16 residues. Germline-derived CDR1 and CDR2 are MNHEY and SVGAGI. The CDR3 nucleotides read TGTGCCAGCAGTTACGCGACAGGAGCGATGAACACTGAAGCTTTCTTT. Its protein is CASSYATGAMNTEAFF.

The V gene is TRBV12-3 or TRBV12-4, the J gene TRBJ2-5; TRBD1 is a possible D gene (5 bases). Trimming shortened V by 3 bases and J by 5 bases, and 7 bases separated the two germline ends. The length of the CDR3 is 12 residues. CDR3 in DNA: TGTGCCAGCAGTTTCTACAGGGAGACCCAGTACTTC. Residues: CASSFYRETQYF.

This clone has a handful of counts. The CDR3 region has the DNA TGCAGCGCCGGTGGGGACGTCACCGGGGAGCTGTTTTTT. It codes for CSAGGDVTGELFF. This chain joins TRBV29-1 and TRBJ2-2; TRBD1 or TRBD2 may be the D gene (5 bases each). CDR3 length equals 13 residues. The V gene lost 7 bases and the J gene lost 4 bases, with 13 bases spanning the gap. Germline CDR1 reads SQVTM; CDR2 reads ANQGSEA.

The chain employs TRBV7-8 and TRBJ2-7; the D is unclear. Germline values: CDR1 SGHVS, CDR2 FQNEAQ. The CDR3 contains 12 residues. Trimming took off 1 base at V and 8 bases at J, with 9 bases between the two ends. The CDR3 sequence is CASSLELGQQYF. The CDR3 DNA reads TGTGCCAGCAGCTTAGAGCTAGGACAGCAGTACTTC.

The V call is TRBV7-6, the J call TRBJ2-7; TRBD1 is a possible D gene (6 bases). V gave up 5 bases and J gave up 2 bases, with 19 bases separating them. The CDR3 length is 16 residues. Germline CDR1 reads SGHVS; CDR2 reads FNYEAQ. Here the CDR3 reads CASSPGGRDTAYEQYF. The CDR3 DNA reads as TGTGCCAGCAGCCCCGGTGGCCGGGACACCGCCTACGAGCAGTACTTC.

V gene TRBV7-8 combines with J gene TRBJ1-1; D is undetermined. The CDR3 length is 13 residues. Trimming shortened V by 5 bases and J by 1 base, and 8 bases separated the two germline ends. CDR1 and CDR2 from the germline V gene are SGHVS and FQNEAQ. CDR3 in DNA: TGTGCCAGCAGCCAGGACTGGAACACTGAAGCTTTCTTT. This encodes CASSQDWNTEAFF.

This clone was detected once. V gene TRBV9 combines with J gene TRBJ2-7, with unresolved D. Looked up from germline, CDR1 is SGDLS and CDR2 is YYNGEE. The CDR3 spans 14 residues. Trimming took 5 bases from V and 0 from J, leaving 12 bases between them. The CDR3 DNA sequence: TGTGCCAGCAGTCCCGGGTCCAACTCCTACGAGCAGTACTTC. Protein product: CASSPGSNSYEQYF.

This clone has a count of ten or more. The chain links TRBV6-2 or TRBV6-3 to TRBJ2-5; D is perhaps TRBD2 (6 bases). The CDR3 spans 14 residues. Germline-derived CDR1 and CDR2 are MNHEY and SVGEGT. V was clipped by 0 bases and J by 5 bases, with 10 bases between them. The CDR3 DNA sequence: TGTGCCAGCAGTTACTCGCGGGGTAAGGAGACCCAGTACTTC. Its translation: CASSYSRGKETQYF.

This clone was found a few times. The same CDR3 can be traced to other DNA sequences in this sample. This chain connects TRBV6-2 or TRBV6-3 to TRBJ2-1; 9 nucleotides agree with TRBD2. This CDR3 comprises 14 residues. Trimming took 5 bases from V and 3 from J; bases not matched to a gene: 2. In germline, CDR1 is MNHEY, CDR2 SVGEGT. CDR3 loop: CASSKTSGYNEQFF. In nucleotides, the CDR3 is TGTGCCAGCAGTAAGACTAGCGGCTACAATGAGCAGTTCTTC.

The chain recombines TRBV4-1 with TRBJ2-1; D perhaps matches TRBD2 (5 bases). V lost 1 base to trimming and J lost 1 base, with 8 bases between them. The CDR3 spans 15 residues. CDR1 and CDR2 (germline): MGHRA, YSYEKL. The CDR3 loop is CASSQVRDSYNEQFF. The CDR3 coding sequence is TGCGCCAGCAGCCAAGTTCGGGATTCCTACAATGAGCAGTTCTTC.

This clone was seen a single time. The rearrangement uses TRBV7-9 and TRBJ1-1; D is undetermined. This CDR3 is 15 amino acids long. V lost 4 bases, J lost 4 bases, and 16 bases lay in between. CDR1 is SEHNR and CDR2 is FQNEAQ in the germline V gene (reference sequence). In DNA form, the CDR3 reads TGTGCCAGCAGCTCCCCATCGCCCTGGCGCACTGAAGCTTTCTTT. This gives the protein CASSSPSPWRTEAFF.

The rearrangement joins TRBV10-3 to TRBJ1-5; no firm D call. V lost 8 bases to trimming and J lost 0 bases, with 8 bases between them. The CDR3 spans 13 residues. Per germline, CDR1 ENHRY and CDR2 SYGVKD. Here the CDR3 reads CAIQRDSNQPQHF. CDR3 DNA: TGTGCCATCCAACGGGATAGCAATCAGCCCCAGCATTTT.

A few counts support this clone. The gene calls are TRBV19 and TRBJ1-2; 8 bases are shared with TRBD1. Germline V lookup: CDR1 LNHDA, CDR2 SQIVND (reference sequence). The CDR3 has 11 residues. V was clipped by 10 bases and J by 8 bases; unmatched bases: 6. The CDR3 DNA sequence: TGTGCCACTAACAGGGGGTCCGGCTACACCTTC. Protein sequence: CATNRGSGYTF. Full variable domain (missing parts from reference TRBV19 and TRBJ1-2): DGGITQSPKYLFRKEGQNVTLSCEQNLNHDAMYWYRQDPGQGLRLIYYSQIVNDFQKGDIAEGYSVSREKKESFPLTVTSAQKNPTAFYLCATNRGSGYTFGSGTRLTVV.